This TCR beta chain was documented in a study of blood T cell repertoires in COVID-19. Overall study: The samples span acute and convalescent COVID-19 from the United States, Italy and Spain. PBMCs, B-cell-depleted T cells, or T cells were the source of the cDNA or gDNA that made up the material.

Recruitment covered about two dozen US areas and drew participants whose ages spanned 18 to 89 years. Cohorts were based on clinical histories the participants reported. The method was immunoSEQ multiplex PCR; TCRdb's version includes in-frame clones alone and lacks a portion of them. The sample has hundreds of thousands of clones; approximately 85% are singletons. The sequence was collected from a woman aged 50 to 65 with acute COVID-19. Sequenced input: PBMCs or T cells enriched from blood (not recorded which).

The CDR3 here is CASRQRGVRNEKLFF. The CDR3, as DNA: TGTGCCAGCAGGCAGCGCGGGGTACGGAATGAAAAACTGTTTTTT. J is TRBJ1-4 and V is TRBV3-1 (or the pseudogene TRBV3-2); no definite D call. Trimming removed 6 bases from V and 5 bases from J, with 16 bases in between. Germline V lookup: CDR1 LGHDT, CDR2 YNNKEL (reference sequence). The length of the CDR3 is 15 residues.